The next 11 T cell receptor beta chains were all read from a single sample in a study of cytomegalovirus exposure and HLA in healthy donors. The PCR made use of 60 Vbeta and 13 Jbeta primers. The table came from immunoSEQ multiplex PCR; TCRdb's copy has only in-frame clones and leaves some out. This table holds 150,000 to 200,000 clones, around 76% found once. The sequenced material came from PBMCs. Source of these receptors: a female donor in good health and CMV-seronegative.

This clone occurred once. The chain joins TRBV2 to TRBJ2-1, with 8 nucleotides matching TRBD2. J was trimmed by 9 bases and V by 4 bases; bases with no gene match: 14. The CDR3 totals 16 residues. Germline V gives CDR1 SNHLY, CDR2 FYNNEI. The CDR3 loop reads CASSGSRAGAWSEQFF. The CDR3, as DNA: TGTGCCAGCAGTGGGTCCCGAGCGGGAGCATGGAGTGAGCAGTTCTTC.

This clone was recorded only once. The V call is TRBV19, the J call TRBJ2-1, with D unresolved. V was shortened by 6 bases and J by 3 bases, with 18 bases between the two germline ends. This CDR3 spans 16 amino acids. Germline CDR1 reads LNHDA; CDR2 reads SQIVND (reference sequence). The CDR3: CASRAFRGRNYNEQFF. The DNA of the CDR3 is TGTGCCAGTAGAGCGTTCCGAGGTCGAAACTACAATGAGCAGTTCTTC.

This clone was detected once. The chain combines TRBV5-8 with TRBJ2-3; TRBD1 matches at 11 bases. The trim removed 6 bases at V and 4 bases at J, leaving 7 bases unmatched. The CDR3 has 15 amino acids. CDR1 is SGHTS, CDR2 YDEGEE, per germline. The CDR3 is CASTVDRGRPDTQYF. Written as DNA, the CDR3 is TGTGCCAGCACCGTGGACAGGGGGCGCCCAGATACGCAGTATTTT.

This clone has just one count. The chain recombines TRBV5-6 with TRBJ2-5; D not resolved. The CDR3 sequence is 13 residues long. Germline CDR1 is SGHDT and CDR2 is YYEEEE. Trimming shortened V by 4 bases and J by 4 bases, and 11 bases separated the two germline ends. CDR3 sequence (DNA): TGTGCCAGCAGCCCTCCGTCCGGAGAGACCCAGTACTTC. This codes for CASSPPSGETQYF.

This clone was seen just once. The rearrangement links TRBV7-3 to TRBJ1-2; 7 nucleotides line up with TRBD1. There are 15 residues in the CDR3. CDR1 SGHTA and CDR2 FQGTGA come from the germline V gene. The junction had 10 bases not matched to a gene; V was cut back by 4 bases and J by 5 bases. DNA for the CDR3: TGTGCCAGCAGCTGGGTCCCCGGGACAGATTATGGCTACACCTTC. Protein sequence: CASSWVPGTDYGYTF.

The chain recombines TRBV6-6 with TRBJ2-7; the match to TRBD2 covers 9 bases. With V trimmed by 6 bases and J by 5 bases, 5 bases remained unmatched. In germline, CDR1 is MNHNY, CDR2 SVGAGI (reference sequence). The CDR3 is 13 amino acids. The CDR3 spells CASRGTSWDEQYF. CDR3 sequence (DNA): TGTGCCAGCAGGGGGACTAGCTGGGACGAGCAGTACTTC.

This chain uses TRBV30 with TRBJ2-6; 8 positions match TRBD2. The CDR3 consists of 17 residues. The V segment lost 6 bases and the J segment 0 bases; nucleotides outside the gene matches: 10. Germline V gene sequence: CDR1 GTSNPN, CDR2 SVGIG (reference sequence). Written as DNA, the CDR3 is TGTGCCTGCCGTTCCGGGACTAGTAGCTCTGGGGCCAACGTCCTGACTTTC. Protein: CACRSGTSSSGANVLTF.

The V and J genes are TRBV5-1 and TRBJ1-1; TRBD1 matches at 7 bases. Germline CDR1 reads SGHRS; CDR2 reads YFSETQ. The CDR3 loop spans 15 amino acids. J gave up 7 bases and V 4 bases, and 13 bases lay outside the gene matches. CDR3 loop: CASSVFDRVGGEAFF. The CDR3 nucleotides are TGCGCCAGCAGCGTGTTCGACAGGGTCGGGGGTGAAGCTTTCTTT. Using reference TRBV5-1 and TRBJ1-1 for the parts outside the CDR3, the full variable domain is KAGVTQTPRYLIKTRGQQVTLSCSPISGHRSVSWYQQTPGQGLQFLFEYFSETQRNKGNFPGRFSGRQFSNSRSEMNVSTLELGDSALYLCASSVFDRVGGEAFFGQGTRLTVV.

V is TRBV29-1 and J is TRBJ2-7, with D unclear. Trimming took off 6 bases at V and 0 bases at J, with 15 bases between the two ends. This CDR3 has 14 residues. Per the germline V gene, CDR1 is SQVTM and CDR2 is ANQGSEA. Here the CDR3 DNA reads TGCAGCGTCGCCGATCCAGGCAGCTCCTACGAGCAGTACTTC. Its protein product is CSVADPGSSYEQYF.

This chain joins TRBV19 and TRBJ2-1, with D perhaps matching TRBD2 (5 bases). V lost 4 bases and J 5 bases, leaving 18 bases between the germline ends. Germline assignment: CDR1 LNHDA and CDR2 SQIVND (reference sequence). This CDR3 contains 16 residues. This CDR3 is CASSRRTPGFNNEQFF. CDR3 sequence (DNA): TGTGCCAGTAGTAGACGGACTCCCGGCTTTAACAATGAGCAGTTCTTC.

The rearrangement joins TRBV7-9 to TRBJ1-4; 7 positions match TRBD1. Germline CDR1 reads SEHNR; CDR2 reads FQNEAQ (reference sequence). The CDR3 is 15 residues long. The J segment lost 7 bases and the V segment lost 3 bases, leaving 8 bases of the junction unmatched. The CDR3 here is CASSFYSNRGEKLFF. For the CDR3, the DNA is TGTGCCAGCAGCTTTTACAGTAACAGGGGTGAAAAACTGTTTTTT.